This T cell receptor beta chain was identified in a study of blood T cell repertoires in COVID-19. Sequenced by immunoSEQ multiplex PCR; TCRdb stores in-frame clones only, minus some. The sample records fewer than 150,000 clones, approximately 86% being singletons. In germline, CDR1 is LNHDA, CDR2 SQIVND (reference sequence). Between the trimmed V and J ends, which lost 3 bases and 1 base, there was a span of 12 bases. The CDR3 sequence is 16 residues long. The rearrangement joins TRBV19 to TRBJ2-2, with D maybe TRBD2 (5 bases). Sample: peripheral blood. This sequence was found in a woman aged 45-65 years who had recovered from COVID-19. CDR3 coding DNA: TGTGCCAGTAGTATGAGGAGGATCATGAACACCGGGGAGCTGTTTTTT. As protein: CASSMRRIMNTGELFF.